The 20 T cell receptor beta chains presented below share a single source sample, sequenced in a study of CD8+ T cells in alopecia areata. Sequencing templates came from extracted RNA that was reverse transcribed into cDNA. Libraries were prepared by immunoSEQ multiplex PCR; TCRdb keeps only in-frame clonotypes and omits some of them. The sample lists 110,000 or so clones; more than 30% were seen once. The sequencing input was CD4+ T cells sorted from blood. Receptor source: a human donor with alopecia areata.

Details on this clone: Other DNA sequences of this sample code for an identical CDR3. The chain uses TRBV30 and TRBJ1-5, with D uncertain. Trimming left V 0 bases short and J 7 bases short, with 10 bases between. This CDR3 is built from 13 residues. Germline-derived CDR1 and CDR2 are GTSNPN and SVGIG (reference sequence). The CDR3 nucleotides read TGTGCCTGGAGTGTACTGGGTAGGCAGCCCCAGCATTTT. It translates to CAWSVLGRQPQHF.

This clone appeared a few times. Written as DNA, the CDR3 is TGTGCCAGCAGCTATCGACAGGAACAAGAGACCCAGTACTTC. Translating gives CASSYRQEQETQYF. This rearrangement joins TRBV7-9 to TRBJ2-5; the D gene is possibly TRBD1 (6 bases). V was clipped by 4 bases and J by 2 bases, with 11 bases between them. The length of the CDR3 is 14 residues. CDR1 and CDR2 (germline): SEHNR, FQNEAQ (reference sequence). The complete variable domain, with remaining parts taken from reference TRBV7-9 and TRBJ2-5, reads DTGVSQNPRHKITKRGQNVTFRCDPISEHNRLYWYRQTLGQGPEFLTYFQNEAQLEKSRLLSDRFSAERPKGSFSTLEIQRTEQGDSAMYLCASSYRQEQETQYFGPGTRLLVL.

The rearrangement joins TRBV4-2 to TRBJ1-1; 7 nucleotides match TRBD1. The CDR3 runs 12 residues. The germline CDR1 and CDR2 sequences are LGHNA and YNFKEQ. V lost 4 bases and J lost 10; bases outside the gene matches: 6. Here the CDR3 reads CASSPDREVAFF. In DNA, the CDR3 is TGTGCCAGCAGCCCCGACAGGGAGGTAGCTTTCTTT.

A few counts support this clone. The chain carries TRBV23-1 and TRBJ2-7; TRBD2 aligns across 14 bases. TRBV23-1 falls under the ORF class, with uncertain function. The trim removed 4 bases at V and 7 bases at J, leaving 15 bases unmatched. The CDR3 consists of 18 residues. CDR3 protein: CASSRGLAGVGSTGEQYF. CDR3 nucleotides: TGCGCCAGCAGTCGGGGACTAGCGGGAGTTGGGTCCACTGGTGAGCAGTACTTC.

The gene calls are TRBV6-6 and TRBJ2-2; D not resolved. Germline lookup yields CDR1 MNHNY and CDR2 SVGAGI (reference sequence). V shed 2 bases and J shed 4 bases, with 8 bases lying between them. The CDR3 runs 14 residues. CDR3 sequence: CASSYGLRTGELFF. The CDR3 nucleotides read TGTGCCAGCAGTTACGGTCTCCGCACCGGGGAGCTGTTTTTT.

The CDR3 here is CASSLERGSTYEQYF. CDR3 in DNA: TGTGCCAGCAGCTTAGAACGGGGGTCAACCTACGAGCAGTACTTC. The rearrangement links TRBV7-2 to TRBJ2-7; D might be TRBD2 (6 bases). The CDR3 covers 15 residues. Looked up from germline, CDR1 is SGHTA and CDR2 is FQGNSA. With 1 base removed from V and 2 bases from J, the gap between germline ends came to 12 bases.

The V and J genes are TRBV27 and TRBJ2-7, with 13 positions matching TRBD2. V lost 5 bases, J lost 6 bases, and 10 bases stayed unmatched. The CDR3 is 16 residues long. Looked up from germline, CDR1 is MNHEY and CDR2 is SMNVEV (reference sequence). The CDR3 region has the DNA TGTGCCAGCAGTCCTCATCCGACTAGCGGGAGGATCGAGCAGTACTTC. This gives the protein CASSPHPTSGRIEQYF.

This sequence joins TRBV7-2 and TRBJ2-7; D may correspond to TRBD1 or TRBD2 (5 bases each). CDR3 length: 17 amino acids. The germline V and J ends were trimmed by 5 bases and 2 bases, with 22 bases remaining between them. Germline V CDR1 and CDR2: SGHTA, FQGNSA. CDR3 coding DNA: TGTGCCAGCAGCCAAGGTGGGGGAGCCCTATCCCCCTACGAGCAGTACTTC. Residues: CASSQGGGALSPYEQYF.

The chain recombines TRBV6-6 with TRBJ2-5; D is unclear. Deletions cut 0 bases from V and 2 bases from J, with 7 bases between. In germline, CDR1 is MNHNY, CDR2 SVGAGI (reference sequence). The CDR3 covers 14 residues. The chain's CDR3 is CASSYSTQQETQYF. As DNA, the CDR3 is TGTGCCAGCAGTTACTCGACCCAACAAGAGACCCAGTACTTC.

This clone showed up just a few times. The J gene is TRBJ1-1, the V gene TRBV7-9, with 8 bases lining up with TRBD1. V was clipped by 8 bases and J by 7 bases; unmatched bases: 12. The CDR3 covers 14 residues. Germline assignment: CDR1 SEHNR and CDR2 FQNEAQ (reference sequence). CDR3 nucleotide sequence: TGTGCCAGCGGGTCCTGGGACAGGAAAAATGAAGCTTTCTTT. Protein sequence: CASGSWDRKNEAFF.

This clone was counted between two and nine times. CDR3 nucleotides: TGCAGCGTTGATCGTTACGGGGGTGGCACAGATACGCAGTATTTT. The encoded protein is CSVDRYGGGTDTQYF. This rearrangement joins TRBV29-1 to TRBJ2-3, with D perhaps TRBD2 (6 bases). The CDR3 has 15 amino acids. CDR1 and CDR2 from the germline V gene are SQVTM and ANQGSEA. The ends were cut back, 3 bases at V and 1 base at J, with 14 bases in the middle.

The rearrangement uses TRBV28 and TRBJ2-7, with 10 bases that match TRBD1. J was trimmed by 5 bases and V by 8 bases; bases with no gene match: 9. This CDR3 is built from 14 residues. Germline assignment: CDR1 MDHEN and CDR2 SYDVKM. The CDR3 region has the DNA TGTGCCAGCCTCACGGGGACAGGGGAACACGAGCAGTACTTC. Protein sequence: CASLTGTGEHEQYF.

The J gene is TRBJ1-5, the V gene TRBV30; no definite D call. The CDR3 length is 15 residues. Germline loops: CDR1 GTSNPN, CDR2 SVGIG (reference sequence). The V gene lost 0 bases and the J gene lost 4 bases, with 13 bases spanning the gap. The CDR3 coding sequence is TGTGCCTGGAGTGTAGCGGGAGGGCTTAATCAGCCCCAGCATTTT. Translated: CAWSVAGGLNQPQHF.

The chain is built from TRBV29-1 and TRBJ2-2; 8 nucleotides align to TRBD1. CDR1 SQVTM and CDR2 ANQGSEA come from the germline V gene. Losses at the gene ends were 7 bases for V and 4 bases for J; bases not matched to a gene: 8. The CDR3 extends over 14 amino acids. The CDR3 nucleotides are TGCAGCGCAAAGGACAGGGCTCCCACCGGGGAGCTGTTTTTT. Its translation: CSAKDRAPTGELFF.

The V and J genes are TRBV7-2 and TRBJ2-7, with D maybe TRBD1 (6 bases). The V gene lost 5 bases and the J gene lost 2 bases, with 13 bases spanning the gap. This CDR3 is 14 amino acids long. From germline, CDR1 is SGHTA and CDR2 FQGNSA. The CDR3: CASSTEDSAYEQYF. The CDR3 nucleotides are TGTGCCAGCAGCACAGAGGACAGCGCCTACGAGCAGTACTTC.

This clone has more than one count but fewer than ten. This sequence joins TRBV2 and TRBJ2-3; D unresolved. Germline assignment: CDR1 SNHLY and CDR2 FYNNEI. Trimming shortened V by 6 bases and J by 6 bases, and 7 bases separated the two germline ends. This CDR3 region has 11 residues. The CDR3 sequence: CASSKEDTQYF. CDR3 DNA: TGTGCCAGCAGCAAAGAGGATACGCAGTATTTT.

This clone was seen more than once but under ten times. This sequence joins TRBV7-9 and TRBJ1-1, with TRBD1 matching 10 bases. J was trimmed by 3 bases and V by 8 bases; bases with no gene match: 9. CDR1 is SEHNR and CDR2 is FQNEAQ in the germline V gene (reference sequence). CDR3 size: 15 residues. The CDR3 loop reads CASPPGTGVDTEAFF. The CDR3 DNA is TGTGCCAGCCCCCCGGGGACAGGGGTGGACACTGAAGCTTTCTTT.

V gene TRBV7-2 combines with J gene TRBJ1-1; D is undetermined. Germline V CDR1 and CDR2: SGHTA, FQGNSA. CDR3 length: 14 amino acids. The V end lost 8 bases, the J end lost 0 bases, and 13 bases lay between the germline ends. The CDR3 DNA reads TGTGCCAGCGCACGGGCGGGGTTGAACACTGAAGCTTTCTTT. Its protein product is CASARAGLNTEAFF.

This clone has only a few counts. The rearrangement joins TRBV2 to TRBJ2-6; D is unclear. Deletions cut 2 bases from V and 7 bases from J, with 3 bases between. CDR1 and CDR2 from the germline V gene are SNHLY and FYNNEI. CDR3 length: 12 residues. The CDR3 spells CASSETANVLTF. CDR3 DNA sequence: TGTGCCAGCAGTGAAACCGCCAACGTCCTGACTTTC.

This rearrangement joins TRBV30 to TRBJ2-7; D may be TRBD1 (6 bases). Germline CDR1 GTSNPN, CDR2 SVGIG (reference sequence). This CDR3 comprises 14 residues. The V end lost 2 bases, the J end lost 2 bases, and 13 bases lay between the germline ends. The DNA of the CDR3 is TGTGCCTGGAGTAGGGGGACCTCCCCCTACGAGCAGTACTTC. It translates to CAWSRGTSPYEQYF.